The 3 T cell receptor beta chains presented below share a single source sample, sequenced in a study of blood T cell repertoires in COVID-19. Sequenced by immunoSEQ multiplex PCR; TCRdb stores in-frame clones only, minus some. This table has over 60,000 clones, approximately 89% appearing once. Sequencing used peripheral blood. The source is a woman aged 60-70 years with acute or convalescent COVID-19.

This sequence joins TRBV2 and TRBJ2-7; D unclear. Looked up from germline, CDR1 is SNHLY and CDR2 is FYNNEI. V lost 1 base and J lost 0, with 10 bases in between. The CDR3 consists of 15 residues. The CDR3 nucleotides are TGTGCCAGCAGTGAAGGTTCGTCTAGCTCCTACGAGCAGTACTTC. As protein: CASSEGSSSSYEQYF.

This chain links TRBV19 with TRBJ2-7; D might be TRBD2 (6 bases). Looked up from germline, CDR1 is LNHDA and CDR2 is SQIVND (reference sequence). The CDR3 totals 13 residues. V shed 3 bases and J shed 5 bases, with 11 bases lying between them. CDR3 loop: CASSMARRDEQYF. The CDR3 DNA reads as TGTGCCAGTAGTATGGCCAGGAGGGACGAGCAGTACTTC. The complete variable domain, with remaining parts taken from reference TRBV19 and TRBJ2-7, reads DGGITQSPKYLFRKEGQNVTLSCEQNLNHDAMYWYRQDPGQGLRLIYYSQIVNDFQKGDIAEGYSVSREKKESFPLTVTSAQKNPTAFYLCASSMARRDEQYFGPGTRLTVT.

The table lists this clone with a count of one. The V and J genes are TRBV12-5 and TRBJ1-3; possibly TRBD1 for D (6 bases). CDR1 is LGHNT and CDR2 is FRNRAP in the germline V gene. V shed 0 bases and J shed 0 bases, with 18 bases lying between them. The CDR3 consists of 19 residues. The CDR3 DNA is TGTGCTAGTGGTTTGGTATTGGGGGCAGCTGCCTCCTCTGGAAACACCATATATTTT. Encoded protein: CASGLVLGAAASSGNTIYF.